One sample yielded the 5 T cell receptor beta chains listed below, sequenced in a study of radiation and T cells in renal cell carcinoma. The time point: baseline pretreatment blood. The treatment is: 15 Gy SBRT to primary tumor, nephrectomy 4 weeks later. Generated by immunoSEQ multiplex PCR, the TCRdb table keeps only in-frame clones and is missing some. This table has 130,000 to 150,000 clones, 88% appearing once. The source was blood, collected from a patient whose treatment included radiotherapy and nephrectomy. The origin of the receptors is a woman between 45 and 60 years old with renal cell carcinoma.

This clone was seen just once. The junction departs from germline at one end; a sequencing error may be responsible. The J gene is TRBJ2-7, the V gene TRBV7-6; TRBD1 aligns across 9 bases. CDR3 length: 13 amino acids. CDR1 and CDR2 from the germline V gene are SGHVS and FNYEAQ. CDR3 sequence (DNA): TGTGCCAGCAGCGCGGACAGGGGTGGCCTAGAGAACTTC. Amino acid sequence: CASSADRGGLENF.

The chain links TRBV30 to TRBJ2-1; D remains unclear. Germline CDR1 and CDR2: GTSNPN and SVGIG (reference sequence). This CDR3 is built from 15 residues. The ends were cut back, 2 bases at V and 0 bases at J, with 11 bases in the middle. CDR3 coding DNA: TGTGCCTGGAGTCTGGGTCTGAGCTCCTACAATGAGCAGTTCTTC. This gives the protein CAWSLGLSSYNEQFF. The variable domain in full, completed from reference TRBV30 and TRBJ2-1, reads SQTIHQWPATLVQPVGSPLSLECTVEGTSNPNLYWYRQAAGRGLQLLFYSVGIGQISSEVPQNLSASRPQDRQFILSSKKLLLSDSGFYLCAWSLGLSSYNEQFFGPGTRLTVL.

The chain carries TRBV29-1 and TRBJ2-4, with TRBD1 matching over 12 bases. The germline V gene encodes CDR1 SQVTM and CDR2 ANQGSEA. After removal of 6 bases from V and 6 bases from J, the junction contained 9 bases not matched to a gene. The CDR3 contains 15 residues. CDR3 DNA: TGCAGCGTCTTAGGGACAGGGGGCGCAGGAAACATTCAGTACTTC. This sequence encodes CSVLGTGGAGNIQYF.

The J gene is TRBJ2-7, the V gene TRBV19; D is perhaps TRBD1 (6 bases). There are 16 residues in the CDR3. Trimming stripped 5 bases from V and 2 bases from J, with 19 bases between. The germline gives CDR1 LNHDA, CDR2 SQIVND (reference sequence). Written as DNA, the CDR3 is TGTGCCAGTAGTCTCAACCGGGACACCGGCGCCTACGAGCAGTACTTC. Translation: CASSLNRDTGAYEQYF. Combining the CDR3 with reference TRBV19 and TRBJ2-7 gives the whole variable domain DGGITQSPKYLFRKEGQNVTLSCEQNLNHDAMYWYRQDPGQGLRLIYYSQIVNDFQKGDIAEGYSVSREKKESFPLTVTSAQKNPTAFYLCASSLNRDTGAYEQYFGPGTRLTVT.

The chain uses TRBV4-2 and TRBJ2-7; D perhaps matches TRBD2 (5 bases). CDR1 LGHNA and CDR2 YNFKEQ come from the germline V gene. V was shortened by 0 bases and J by 3 bases, with 12 bases between the two germline ends. The CDR3 is 15 amino acids. Here the CDR3 DNA reads TGTGCCAGCAGCCAAGATTCCGGAGGCTACTACGAGCAGTACTTC. This translates into CASSQDSGGYYEQYF.